Reported below is one TCR beta chain. What it binds is unknown. V gave up 6 bases and J gave up 1 base, with 10 bases separating them. Germline V gene lookup returns CDR1 SNHLY and CDR2 FYNNEI. The CDR3 totals 14 residues. This record belongs to a study of tissue T cells after allogeneic stem cell transplantation. Study-wide results and limits: Blood and spleen captured only part of the tissue TCR repertoire.

TCRdb keeps only in-frame clones here, not all; method: immunoSEQ multiplex PCR. The table records some 460 clones, about four fifths of them present only once. This TCR came from a female patient aged 18 to 50 with steroid-refractory graft-versus-host disease after an allogeneic stem cell transplant. The graft donor may be the source of some T cells. This chain connects TRBV2 to TRBJ2-1, with D possibly TRBD1 on 8 matching bases. Sequenced here: skin, sampled at autopsy. CDR3 sequence: CASRQGGSYNEQFF. The CDR3, as DNA: TGTGCCAGCAGACAGGGGGGGTCCTACAATGAGCAGTTCTTC.